The 22 T cell receptor beta chains given below trace back to one sample, sequenced in a study of T cell changes during pregnancy in multiple sclerosis. The repertoire was sequenced with immunoSEQ multiplex PCR; TCRdb's copy has only in-frame clones and lacks some. This repertoire shows roughly 45,000 clones, around 93% found once; its top ten account for under 6%. This material consisted of CD8+ T cells from peripheral blood mononuclear cells, taken in the first trimester of pregnancy. The receptor source for this set is a female donor with multiple sclerosis, enrolled in a pregnancy study.

The chain is built from TRBV19 and TRBJ1-2, with 8 bases matching TRBD1. Per germline, CDR1 LNHDA and CDR2 SQIVND (reference sequence). The J segment lost 8 bases and the V segment lost 0 bases, leaving 11 bases of the junction unmatched. CDR3 length: 16 amino acids. The DNA of the CDR3 is TGTGCCAGTAGTATAGATCTCGAGACAGGGGCACGCGGCTACACCTTC. Protein sequence: CASSIDLETGARGYTF.

The chain uses TRBV6-6 and TRBJ1-5; D is undetermined. The germline V gene encodes CDR1 MNHNY and CDR2 SVGAGI (reference sequence). Between the trimmed V and J ends, which lost 2 bases and 9 bases, there was a span of 8 bases. The CDR3 length is 12 residues. The CDR3 reads CASSYDAGPQHF. The CDR3 DNA reads TGTGCCAGCAGTTACGACGCAGGGCCCCAGCATTTT.

The rearrangement joins TRBV7-9 to TRBJ2-1, with 7 bases that match TRBD1. CDR3 length: 15 residues. V lost 5 bases to trimming and J lost 5 bases; unmatched junction nucleotides: 9. Germline loops: CDR1 SEHNR, CDR2 FQNEAQ (reference sequence). The CDR3, as DNA: TGTGCCAGCAGCCCTCCCTGGGACAGAAACAATGAGCAGTTCTTC. The encoded protein is CASSPPWDRNNEQFF.

The CDR3 region is CASSFTSGSKSYEQYF. CDR3 nucleotide sequence: TGTGCCAGCAGCTTTACTAGCGGGAGTAAGAGCTACGAGCAGTACTTC. This sequence joins TRBV5-6 and TRBJ2-7; 11 nucleotides agree with TRBD2. Germline loops: CDR1 SGHDT, CDR2 YYEEEE. V lost 2 bases and J lost 3; bases outside the gene matches: 7. The CDR3 totals 16 residues. Combining the CDR3 with reference TRBV5-6 and TRBJ2-7 gives the whole variable domain DAGVTQSPTHLIKTRGQQVTLRCSPKSGHDTVSWYQQALGQGPQFIFQYYEEEERQRGNFPDRFSGHQFPNYSSELNVNALLLGDSALYLCASSFTSGSKSYEQYFGPGTRLTVT.

V is TRBV28 and J is TRBJ1-5; no firm D call. The CDR3 loop spans 14 amino acids. Germline V gene sequence: CDR1 MDHEN, CDR2 SYDVKM. The germline V and J ends were trimmed by 2 bases and 5 bases, with 10 bases remaining between them. The CDR3 here is CASSLDQAHQPQHF. The CDR3 DNA sequence: TGTGCCAGCAGTTTAGATCAAGCTCATCAGCCCCAGCATTTT.

This chain joins TRBV4-2 and TRBJ2-7, with TRBD2 identical over 7 bases. J was trimmed by 0 bases and V by 3 bases; bases with no gene match: 11. The CDR3 is made up of 17 amino acids. The germline gives CDR1 LGHNA, CDR2 YNFKEQ. DNA of the CDR3: TGTGCCAGCAGCCACCCCAGGAGGCGGGAGCGCTCCTACGAGCAGTACTTC. Residues: CASSHPRRRERSYEQYF.

This rearrangement joins TRBV30 to TRBJ1-3, with 9 bases that match TRBD1. The CDR3 totals 15 residues. Germline CDR1 is GTSNPN and CDR2 is SVGIG (reference sequence). The ends lost 3 bases at V and 0 bases at J; junction bases unmatched: 3. CDR3 DNA sequence: TGTGCCTGGAGGGACAGGGGTTTCTCTGGAAACACCATATATTTT. This gives the protein CAWRDRGFSGNTIYF.

The chain recombines TRBV7-9 with TRBJ1-4, with 8 bases matching TRBD1. Germline V CDR1 and CDR2: SEHNR, FQNEAQ (reference sequence). Trimming at V came to 5 bases and at J to 5 bases, leaving 7 bases not matched to a gene. The CDR3 extends over 15 amino acids. The CDR3 bases are TGTGCCAGCAGCCGACGGACAGGGCTGAATGAAAAACTGTTTTTT. Amino acid sequence: CASSRRTGLNEKLFF.

This chain uses TRBV6-4 with TRBJ2-1, with 9 bases lining up with TRBD1. J was trimmed by 6 bases and V by 2 bases; bases with no gene match: 5. This CDR3 comprises 15 residues. CDR1 and CDR2 from the germline V gene are MRHNA and SNTAGT. CDR3 loop: CASSDLGQGFNEQFF. CDR3 coding DNA: TGTGCCAGCAGTGACCTGGGACAGGGATTCAATGAGCAGTTCTTC.

The J gene is TRBJ2-4, the V gene TRBV28; TRBD1 aligns across 9 bases. This CDR3 is built from 13 residues. With V trimmed by 1 base and J by 12 bases, 4 bases remained unmatched. Germline V gives CDR1 MDHEN, CDR2 SYDVKM. The CDR3 is CASSLSQGADQYF. CDR3 coding DNA: TGTGCCAGCAGTTTATCACAGGGGGCGGATCAGTACTTC.

V usage is TRBV19 and J usage is TRBJ1-1, with D possibly matching TRBD1 (5 bases). Trimming cost V 1 base and J 6 bases, with 12 bases left between them. The CDR3 contains 14 residues. Germline loops: CDR1 LNHDA, CDR2 SQIVND (reference sequence). The CDR3 loop is CASSIAPGMAEAFF. The CDR3 DNA reads TGTGCCAGTAGTATAGCCCCAGGGATGGCTGAAGCTTTCTTT.

V and J are TRBV28 and TRBJ1-2, with 7 nucleotides matching TRBD1. Trimming removed 11 bases from V and 2 bases from J; junction bases left unmatched: 20. The CDR3 sequence is 17 residues long. Germline V CDR1 and CDR2: MDHEN, SYDVKM. The CDR3 DNA sequence: TGTGCCTGCGGAGGTACAGGGGACAAAAGCCCCAACTATGGCTACACCTTC. Translation gives CACGGTGDKSPNYGYTF.

The CDR3 sequence is CASSENHPREQYF. CDR3 nucleotides: TGTGCCAGCAGCGAAAACCACCCTAGGGAGCAGTACTTC. V and J are TRBV27 and TRBJ2-7, with D uncertain. Looked up from germline, CDR1 is MNHEY and CDR2 is SMNVEV (reference sequence). Trimming took 6 bases from V and 7 from J, leaving 16 bases between them. There are 13 residues in the CDR3.

CDR3 protein: CASSSQGSNQPQHF. The CDR3 region has the DNA TGTGCCAGCAGTTCGCAGGGTAGCAATCAGCCCCAGCATTTT. V is TRBV27 and J is TRBJ1-5, with D maybe TRBD1 (5 bases). Germline CDR1 and CDR2: MNHEY and SMNVEV (reference sequence). The ends were cut back, 4 bases at V and 0 bases at J, with 7 bases in the middle. The CDR3 consists of 14 residues.

The chain has TRBV27 and TRBJ2-1; TRBD2 agrees at 8 bases. CDR3 length: 11 amino acids. The germline CDR1 and CDR2 sequences are MNHEY and SMNVEV (reference sequence). Trimming cost V 10 bases and J 9 bases; bases outside gene matches: 5. In nucleotides, the CDR3 is TGTGCCATCCTACGGGGGGGTGAGCAGTTCTTC. This sequence encodes CAILRGGEQFF.

This clone was seen more than once but under ten times. This chain uses TRBV28 with TRBJ2-7; TRBD1 is a possible D gene (5 bases). V was shortened by 4 bases and J by 3 bases, with 19 bases between the two germline ends. Germline loops: CDR1 MDHEN, CDR2 SYDVKM. This CDR3 has 16 residues. The CDR3 DNA is TGTGCCAGCAGTTCCCCGCAGGGTAGAAGGGTCTACGAGCAGTACTTC. Its protein is CASSSPQGRRVYEQYF.

This chain joins TRBV28 and TRBJ1-5, with D hard to call. The CDR3 sequence is 14 residues long. V was shortened by 7 bases and J by 3 bases, with 13 bases between the two germline ends. The germline gives CDR1 MDHEN, CDR2 SYDVKM. For the CDR3, the DNA is TGTGCCAGCAACTCCCGGGGATACAATCAGCCCCAGCATTTT. It is translated as CASNSRGYNQPQHF.

The V and J genes are TRBV28 and TRBJ1-1; D might be TRBD1 (5 bases). The CDR3 runs 15 residues. Looked up from germline, CDR1 is MDHEN and CDR2 is SYDVKM. Trimming cost V 1 base and J 0 bases, with 9 bases left between them. The CDR3 sequence is CASSLLRQLNTEAFF. The CDR3 DNA sequence: TGTGCCAGCAGTTTATTAAGACAGCTGAACACTGAAGCTTTCTTT. Supplemented by reference TRBV28 and TRBJ1-1, the full variable domain reads DVKVTQSSRYLVKRTGEKVFLECVQDMDHENMFWYRQDPGLGLRLIYFSYDVKMKEKGDIPEGYSVSREKKERFSLILESASTNQTSMYLCASSLLRQLNTEAFFGQGTRLTVV.

The chain is built from TRBV25-1 and TRBJ1-2, with TRBD1 matching 7 bases. This CDR3 has 15 amino acids. J lost 2 bases, V lost 6 bases, and 9 bases had no gene match. CDR1 is MGHDK, CDR2 SYGVNS, per germline. Written as DNA, the CDR3 is TGTGCCAGCAGCCTATCAGGGACAGAGAACTATGGCTACACCTTC. Amino acid sequence: CASSLSGTENYGYTF.

The table lists this clone with a count of one. The rearrangement joins TRBV27 to TRBJ2-7; D gene unclear. This CDR3 is built from 13 residues. Germline V gives CDR1 MNHEY, CDR2 SMNVEV (reference sequence). The V end was cut by 4 bases, the J end by 3 bases, with 10 bases between. Here the CDR3 DNA reads TGTGCCAGCAGTTCTTACCCCGGCTACGAGCAGTACTTC. The encoded protein is CASSSYPGYEQYF.

The chain carries TRBV6-1 and TRBJ2-7, with 8 positions matching TRBD1. With V trimmed by 2 bases and J by 6 bases, 6 bases remained unmatched. Germline assignment: CDR1 MNHNS and CDR2 SASEGT. There are 14 residues in the CDR3. The CDR3: CASSERTGQGEQYF. As DNA, the CDR3 is TGTGCCAGCAGTGAACGGACAGGGCAGGGCGAGCAGTACTTC.

The rearrangement links TRBV2 to TRBJ1-2, with 7 bases identical to TRBD1. The CDR3 sequence is 17 residues long. Germline V gene lookup returns CDR1 SNHLY and CDR2 FYNNEI. Unmatched junction bases numbered 9, after V lost 2 bases and J lost 0 bases. The CDR3 region has the DNA TGTGCCAGCAGTGAATTGGGACAGACTCCAGCTAACTATGGCTACACCTTC. This codes for CASSELGQTPANYGYTF.